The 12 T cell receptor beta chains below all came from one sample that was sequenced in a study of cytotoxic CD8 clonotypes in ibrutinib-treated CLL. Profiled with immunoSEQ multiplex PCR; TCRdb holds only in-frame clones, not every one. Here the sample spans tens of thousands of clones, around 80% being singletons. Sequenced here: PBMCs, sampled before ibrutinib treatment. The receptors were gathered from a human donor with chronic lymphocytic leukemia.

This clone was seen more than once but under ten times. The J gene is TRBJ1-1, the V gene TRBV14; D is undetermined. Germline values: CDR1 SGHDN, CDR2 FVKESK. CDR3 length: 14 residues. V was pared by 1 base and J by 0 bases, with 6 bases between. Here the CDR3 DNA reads TGTGCCAGCAGCCAAGGCGGCATGAACACTGAAGCTTTCTTT. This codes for CASSQGGMNTEAFF.

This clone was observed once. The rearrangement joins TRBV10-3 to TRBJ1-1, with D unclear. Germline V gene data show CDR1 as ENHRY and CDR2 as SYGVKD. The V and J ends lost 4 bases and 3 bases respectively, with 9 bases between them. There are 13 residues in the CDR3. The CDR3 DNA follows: TGTGCCATCAGTGCTAGGTGGGACACTGAAGCTTTCTTT. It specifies CAISARWDTEAFF.

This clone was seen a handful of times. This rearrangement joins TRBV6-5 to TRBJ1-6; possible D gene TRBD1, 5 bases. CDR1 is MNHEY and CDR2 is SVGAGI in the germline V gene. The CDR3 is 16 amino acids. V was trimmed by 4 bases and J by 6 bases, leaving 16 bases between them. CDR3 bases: TGTGCCAGCAGTTTCCGGGGCCCCGCGGCTAATTCACCCCTCCACTTT. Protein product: CASSFRGPAANSPLHF.

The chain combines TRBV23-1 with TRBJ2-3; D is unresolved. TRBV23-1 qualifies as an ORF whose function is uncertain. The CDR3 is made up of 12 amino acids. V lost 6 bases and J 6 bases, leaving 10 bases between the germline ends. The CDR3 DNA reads TGCGCCAGCAGCCGAGGCCAGGATACGCAGTATTTT. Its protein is CASSRGQDTQYF.

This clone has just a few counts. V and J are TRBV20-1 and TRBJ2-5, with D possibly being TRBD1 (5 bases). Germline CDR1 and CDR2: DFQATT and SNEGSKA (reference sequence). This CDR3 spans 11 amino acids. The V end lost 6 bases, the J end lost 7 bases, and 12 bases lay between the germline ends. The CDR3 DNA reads TGCAGTGCCGTACAGGTCGGGACCCAGTACTTC. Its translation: CSAVQVGTQYF.

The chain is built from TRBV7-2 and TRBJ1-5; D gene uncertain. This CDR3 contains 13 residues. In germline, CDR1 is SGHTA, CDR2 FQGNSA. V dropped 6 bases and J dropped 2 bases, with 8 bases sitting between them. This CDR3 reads CASSSGRNQPQHF. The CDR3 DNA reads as TGTGCCAGCAGTTCTGGCCGCAATCAGCCCCAGCATTTT.

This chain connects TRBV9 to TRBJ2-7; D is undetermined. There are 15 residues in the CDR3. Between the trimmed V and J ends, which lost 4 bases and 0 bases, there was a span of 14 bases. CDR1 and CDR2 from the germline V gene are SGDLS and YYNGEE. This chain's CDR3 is CASSPVRYSSYEQYF. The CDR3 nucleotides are TGTGCCAGCAGCCCAGTAAGGTACAGCTCCTACGAGCAGTACTTC.

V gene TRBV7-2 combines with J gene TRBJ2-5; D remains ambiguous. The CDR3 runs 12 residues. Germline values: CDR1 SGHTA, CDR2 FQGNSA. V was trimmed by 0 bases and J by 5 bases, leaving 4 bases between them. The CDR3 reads CASSLARETQYF. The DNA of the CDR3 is TGTGCCAGCAGCTTAGCGCGTGAGACCCAGTACTTC.

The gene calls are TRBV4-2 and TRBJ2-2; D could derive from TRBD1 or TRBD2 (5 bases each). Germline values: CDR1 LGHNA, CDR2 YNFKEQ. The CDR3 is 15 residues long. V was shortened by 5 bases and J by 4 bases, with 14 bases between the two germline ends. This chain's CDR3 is CASSNRDGPTGELFF. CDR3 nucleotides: TGTGCCAGCAGCAACCGGGACGGCCCCACCGGGGAGCTGTTTTTT.

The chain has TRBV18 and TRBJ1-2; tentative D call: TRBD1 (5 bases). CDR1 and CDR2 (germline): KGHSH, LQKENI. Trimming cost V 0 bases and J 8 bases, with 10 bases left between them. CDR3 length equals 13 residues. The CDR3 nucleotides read TGTGCCAGCTCACCACCGAGGGGCGACGGCTACACCTTC. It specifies CASSPPRGDGYTF.

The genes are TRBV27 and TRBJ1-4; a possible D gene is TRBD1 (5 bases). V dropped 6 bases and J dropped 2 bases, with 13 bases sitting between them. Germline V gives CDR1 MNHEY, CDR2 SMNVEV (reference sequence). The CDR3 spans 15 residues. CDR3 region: CASSPYGATNEKLFF. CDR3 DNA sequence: TGTGCCAGCAGCCCCTACGGGGCCACTAATGAAAAACTGTTTTTT. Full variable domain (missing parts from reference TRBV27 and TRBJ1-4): EAQVTQNPRYLITVTGKKLTVTCSQNMNHEYMSWYRQDPGLGLRQIYYSMNVEVTDKGDVPEGYKVSRKEKRNFPLILESPSPNQTSLYFCASSPYGATNEKLFFGSGTQLSVL.

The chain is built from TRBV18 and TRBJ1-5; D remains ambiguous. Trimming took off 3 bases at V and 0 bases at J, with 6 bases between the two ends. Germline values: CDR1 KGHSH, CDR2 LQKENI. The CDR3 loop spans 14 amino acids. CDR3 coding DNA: TGTGCCAGCTCACCGGGATTTAGCAATCAGCCCCAGCATTTT. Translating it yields CASSPGFSNQPQHF. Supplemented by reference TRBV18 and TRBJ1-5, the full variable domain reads NAGVMQNPRHLVRRRGQEARLRCSPMKGHSHVYWYRQLPEEGLKFMVYLQKENIIDESGMPKERFSAEFPKEGPSILRIQQVVRGDSAAYFCASSPGFSNQPQHFGDGTRLSIL.